The clone carrying this TCR beta chain occurred once. Its antigen is not identified. After 5'RACE with constant-segment primers, TCR alpha and TCR beta cDNA libraries carrying sample barcodes and UMIs were obtained. TCRdb re-analysed the 5' RACE reads in MiXCR, keeping a single row per CDR3 protein. The data show about 540,000 distinct CDR3 sequences, about a fifth seen once. The data are from a study of T-cell memory formation after mild COVID-19. Germline V CDR1 and CDR2: KGHSH, LQKENI. Trimming pared 6 bases from V and 5 bases from J, leaving 13 bases between. The CDR3 consists of 13 residues. Points from the study as a whole: Later expanders leaned CD4+, whereas day 15 to 85 contracting clones were balanced CD4/CD8.

The material sequenced was PBMCs or a T cell subset sorted from them (not recorded which). The receptor comes from an adult woman who had mild COVID-19 (a few samples of this study predate the infection). Cell type and time point are not known. The V call is TRBV18, the J call TRBJ2-5; no clear D. CDR3 in DNA: TGTGCCAGCTCCCTCACCTCCACGGAGACCCAGTACTTC. Its protein is CASSLTSTETQYF.